A single sample is the source of the 21 T cell receptor beta chains below, sequenced in a study of blood T cells in healthy people across ages. Together with a sample-barcoded 5' primer, a J-beta primer mix was included in a second PCR lasting about 7 to 11 cycles. TCRdb re-analysed the 5' RACE reads in MiXCR, keeping a single row per CDR3 protein. The table has approximately 900,000 distinct CDR3 sequences, under 35% seen once; the top ten hold roughly 10%. A further study also used this sample, focusing on T cells of mothers and their children.

Sequenced: blood. The receptors originated from a woman in her thirties or forties in good health.

This clonotype was seen a handful of times. This rearrangement joins TRBV28 to TRBJ1-4; 7 positions agree with TRBD1. Germline CDR1 MDHEN, CDR2 SYDVKM. This CDR3 spans 17 amino acids. Germline trimming cut 2 bases from V and 0 bases from J; bases unmatched to any gene: 6. The CDR3 nucleotides read TGTGCCAGCAGTTTACGACAGGGTTGGGCAACTAATGAAAAACTGTTTTTT. This codes for CASSLRQGWATNEKLFF.

This clonotype was observed at least ten times. J is TRBJ1-2 and V is TRBV27; D might be TRBD1 (5 bases). The germline V and J ends were trimmed by 2 bases and 4 bases, with 14 bases remaining between them. The length of the CDR3 is 15 residues. Germline V gene data show CDR1 as MNHEY and CDR2 as SMNVEV (reference sequence). CDR3 loop: CASSLEGQQAYGYTF. CDR3 DNA sequence: TGTGCCAGCAGTTTAGAGGGGCAACAAGCCTATGGCTACACCTTC.

This clonotype was counted ten times or more. The chain is built from TRBV28 and TRBJ2-7, with 7 bases aligning to TRBD1. V lost 3 bases to trimming and J lost 4 bases; unmatched junction nucleotides: 21. The CDR3 is 19 amino acids. From germline, CDR1 is MDHEN and CDR2 SYDVKM. CDR3 protein: CASSFSGGDSSKHFYEQYF. The CDR3 DNA follows: TGTGCCAGCAGTTTCTCAGGTGGGGACAGCAGTAAGCATTTTTACGAGCAGTACTTC.

This clonotype was detected ten times or more. A much larger clone lies a single base off, so this may be a read error. The J gene is TRBJ2-5, the V gene TRBV7-9; D gene uncertain. V shed 7 bases and J shed 11 bases, with 14 bases lying between them. The germline V gene has CDR1 SEHNR and CDR2 FQNEAQ (reference sequence). The CDR3 sequence is 11 residues long. CDR3 bases: TGTGCCAGCACCCCTCTGATTGAGCAGTACTTC. Protein product: CASTPLIEQYF.

Points on this clonotype: Germline is not matched at one junction end, which may reflect a read error. The gene calls are TRBV20-1 and TRBJ2-7; 10 nucleotides agree with TRBD2. The DNA end favors TRBJ2-5, so the J call may be wrong. Looked up from germline, CDR1 is DFQATT and CDR2 is SNEGSKA (reference sequence). This CDR3 is built from 15 residues. The CDR3 DNA reads as TGCAGTGCTAGTTGGGGGACTAGCGCACAAGGGACCCAGTACTTC. Translating gives CSASWGTSAQGTQYF.

This clonotype was recorded a few times. CDR3 in amino acids: CASSLGRDNYNEQFF. The CDR3 bases are TGCGCCAGCAGCTTGGGCCGGGACAACTACAATGAGCAGTTCTTC. This chain connects TRBV5-1 to TRBJ2-1; D possibly corresponds to TRBD1 (6 bases). The CDR3 runs 15 residues. CDR1 and CDR2 (germline): SGHRS, YFSETQ. Trimming stripped 0 bases from V and 3 bases from J, with 10 bases between.

V gene TRBV9 combines with J gene TRBJ2-6, with D unclear. The V end lost 10 bases, the J end lost 2 bases, and 10 bases lay between the germline ends. CDR3 size: 13 residues. Germline V gives CDR1 SGDLS, CDR2 YYNGEE. The CDR3 region is CARRGAGANVLTF. In DNA form, the CDR3 reads TGTGCCCGACGTGGGGCTGGGGCCAACGTCCTGACTTTC.

The CDR3 sequence: CASSLDWGANPPLHF. CDR3 coding DNA: TGTGCCAGCAGCTTAGACTGGGGGGCGAATCCACCCCTCCACTTT. The chain joins TRBV7-8 to TRBJ1-6; a possible D gene is TRBD1 (6 bases). Germline values: CDR1 SGHVS, CDR2 FQNEAQ. This CDR3 region has 15 residues. V was trimmed by 1 base and J by 11 bases, leaving 15 bases between them.

Points on this clonotype: One end of the junction fails to match germline, which may point to a read error. The CDR3 sequence is CSARGYSPLAGVVDAQYF. The CDR3 nucleotides are TGCAGTGCTAGAGGTTACTCCCCTCTAGCGGGGGTGGTAGATGCGCAGTATTTT. This chain connects TRBV20-1 to TRBJ2-3; 10 bases align to TRBD2. Germline V gene sequence: CDR1 DFQATT, CDR2 SNEGSKA (reference sequence). CDR3 length: 18 residues.

V gene TRBV15 combines with J gene TRBJ2-3, with 10 bases aligning to TRBD2. This CDR3 has 16 amino acids. Germline V gene sequence: CDR1 LNHNV, CDR2 YYDKDF (reference sequence). V lost 1 base, J lost 6 bases, and 7 bases stayed unmatched. The CDR3, as DNA: TGTGCCACCAGCAGAGTCAGCGGGGGGGCAGAGGATACGCAGTATTTT. Translated, it gives CATSRVSGGAEDTQYF. Full variable domain (remainder filled in from reference TRBV15 and TRBJ2-3): DAMVIQNPRYQVTQFGKPVTLSCSQTLNHNVMYWYQQKSSQAPKLLFHYYDKDFNNEADTPDNFQSRRPNTSFCFLDIRSPGLGDTAMYLCATSRVSGGAEDTQYFGPGTRLTVL.

This clonotype was observed a handful of times. The rearrangement uses TRBV24-1 and TRBJ2-5; D uncertain. Trimming cost V 0 bases and J 1 base, with 5 bases left between them. The CDR3 runs 14 residues. Per germline, CDR1 KGHDR and CDR2 SFDVKD. CDR3 residues: CATSDLGTQETQYF. CDR3 DNA: TGTGCCACCAGTGATTTGGGCACCCAAGAGACCCAGTACTTC.

The CDR3 DNA reads TGTGCCAGCAGCCCGGGGGGACAGGGGGGGAACACTGAAGCTTTCTTT. Translating gives CASSPGGQGGNTEAFF. The chain employs TRBV9 and TRBJ1-1; 11 bases agree with TRBD1. The germline CDR1 and CDR2 sequences are SGDLS and YYNGEE. The V segment lost 4 bases and the J segment 1 base; nucleotides outside the gene matches: 6. There are 16 residues in the CDR3.

Details on this clonotype: A much larger clone lies a single base off, so this may be a read error. The chain joins TRBV30 to TRBJ2-1; D is undetermined. Per germline, CDR1 GTSNPN and CDR2 SVGIG (reference sequence). V was pared by 1 base and J by 6 bases, with 7 bases between. This CDR3 is 12 amino acids long. The chain's CDR3 is CAWSAVRNEQFF. The DNA for the CDR3 is TGTGCCTGGAGTGCAGTTCGCAATGAGCAGTTCTTC.

The gene calls are TRBV7-2 and TRBJ2-5; 7 bases agree with TRBD2. The V gene end was trimmed by 5 bases and the J gene end by 4 bases; junction bases not matched to a gene: 13. Germline-derived CDR1 and CDR2 are SGHTA and FQGNSA. The CDR3 is 16 residues long. This CDR3 reads CASSPALWRGSETQYF. CDR3 in DNA: TGTGCCAGCAGCCCGGCGTTATGGCGGGGGTCAGAGACCCAGTACTTC.

This chain links TRBV29-1 with TRBJ2-5, with D possibly being TRBD1 (6 bases). The V gene's germline CDR1 is SQVTM and CDR2 ANQGSEA. V was trimmed by 3 bases and J by 5 bases, leaving 10 bases between them. There are 12 residues in the CDR3. This CDR3 is CSVDDRSETQYF. The CDR3 DNA reads as TGCAGCGTTGACGACAGGTCGGAGACCCAGTACTTC. Looking up the rest from reference TRBV29-1 and TRBJ2-5 gives the full variable domain: SAVISQKPSRDICQRGTSLTIQCQVDSQVTMMFWYRQQPGQSLTLIATANQGSEATYESGFVIDKFPISRPNLTFSTLTVSNMSPEDSSIYLCSVDDRSETQYFGPGTRLLVL.

This clonotype appeared many times. The chain carries TRBV2 and TRBJ2-7, with a weak D call TRBD2 (5 bases). The CDR3 has 13 amino acids. Germline assignment: CDR1 SNHLY and CDR2 FYNNEI. V lost 8 bases and J lost 4, with 15 bases in between. The CDR3 loop reads CASGKPGEYEQYF. The CDR3 bases are TGTGCCAGCGGGAAACCCGGGGAGTACGAGCAGTACTTC.

Remarks on this clonotype: A much larger clone sits a single nucleotide away, making a read error possible. This chain connects TRBV9 to TRBJ2-4; D call uncertain. This CDR3 spans 15 amino acids. Germline CDR1 SGDLS, CDR2 YYNGEE. Trimming removed 1 base from V and 9 bases from J, with 17 bases in between. CDR3 amino acids: CASSVTQSWEVIQYF. The CDR3 DNA sequence: TGTGCCAGCAGCGTAACGCAGTCGTGGGAAGTCATTCAGTACTTC.

This clonotype was observed a few times. The chain couples TRBV27 to TRBJ2-7; D uncertain. The length of the CDR3 is 15 residues. Germline lookup yields CDR1 MNHEY and CDR2 SMNVEV (reference sequence). The CDR3 sequence: CTTKLDNSVLYEQYF. The CDR3 DNA follows: TGTACCACCAAACTCGACAATTCGGTGCTCTACGAGCAGTACTTC.

This clonotype was counted once. A much larger clone lies a single base off, so this may be a read error. This chain joins TRBV7-8 and TRBJ1-2, with D unresolved. The V gene lost 0 bases and the J gene lost 2 bases, with 7 bases spanning the gap. The CDR3 spans 14 residues. Germline values: CDR1 SGHVS, CDR2 FQNEAQ. The CDR3 nucleotides read TGTGCCAGCAGCTTAGCCAACGGGAACTATGGCTACACCTTC. Translation: CASSLANGNYGYTF.

This clonotype appeared many times. The genes are TRBV9 and TRBJ1-2, with D possibly matching TRBD1 (5 bases). Germline CDR1 is SGDLS and CDR2 is YYNGEE. V was clipped by 4 bases and J by 1 base, with 11 bases between them. The CDR3 spans 14 residues. CDR3 nucleotide sequence: TGTGCCAGCAGCCCGGCGACAGTTAACTATGGCTACACCTTC. Its protein is CASSPATVNYGYTF.

The CDR3 DNA follows: TGTGCCAGCAGCTTAGATCCCAGGGGGCCGTCTGGAAACACCATATATTTT. Protein sequence: CASSLDPRGPSGNTIYF. The chain recombines TRBV11-2 with TRBJ1-3; 8 bases are a match to TRBD1. J lost 1 base, V lost 0 bases, and 5 bases had no gene match. Germline CDR1 SGHAT, CDR2 FQNNGV. The CDR3 spans 17 residues.